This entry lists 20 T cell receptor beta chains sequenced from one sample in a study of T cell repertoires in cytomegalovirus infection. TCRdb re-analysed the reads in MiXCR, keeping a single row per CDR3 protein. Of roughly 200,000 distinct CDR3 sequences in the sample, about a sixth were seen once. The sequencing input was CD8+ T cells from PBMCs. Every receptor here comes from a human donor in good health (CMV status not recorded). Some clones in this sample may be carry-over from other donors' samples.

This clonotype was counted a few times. CDR3 amino acids: CATKYRVTDTQYF. DNA of the CDR3: TGTGCCACTAAGTACAGGGTGACAGATACGCAGTATTTT. The chain links TRBV19 to TRBJ2-3; perhaps TRBD1 as D (6 bases). The CDR3 is 13 amino acids. Germline CDR1 reads LNHDA; CDR2 reads SQIVND (reference sequence). V was cut by 10 bases and J by 3 bases, with 14 bases left in between.

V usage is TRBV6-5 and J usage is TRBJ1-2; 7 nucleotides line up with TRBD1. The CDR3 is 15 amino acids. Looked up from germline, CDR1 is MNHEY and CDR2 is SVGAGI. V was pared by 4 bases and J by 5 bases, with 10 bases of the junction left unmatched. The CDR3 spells CASSSRDRGDYGYTF. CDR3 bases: TGTGCCAGCAGTTCCCGGGACAGAGGTGATTATGGCTACACCTTC.

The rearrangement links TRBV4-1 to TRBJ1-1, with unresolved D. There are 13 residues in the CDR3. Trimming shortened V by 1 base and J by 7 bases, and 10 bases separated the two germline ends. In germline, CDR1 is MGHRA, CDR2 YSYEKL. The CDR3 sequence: CASSQGIGYEAFF. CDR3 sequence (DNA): TGCGCCAGCAGCCAAGGGATAGGATATGAAGCTTTCTTT.

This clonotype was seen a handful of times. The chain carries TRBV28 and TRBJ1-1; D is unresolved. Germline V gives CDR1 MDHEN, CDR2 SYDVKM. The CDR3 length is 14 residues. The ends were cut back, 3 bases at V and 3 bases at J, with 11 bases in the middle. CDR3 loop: CASSFKRVYTEAFF. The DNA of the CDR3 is TGTGCCAGCAGTTTTAAGAGAGTTTACACTGAAGCTTTCTTT. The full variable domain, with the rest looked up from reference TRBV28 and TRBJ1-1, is DVKVTQSSRYLVKRTGEKVFLECVQDMDHENMFWYRQDPGLGLRLIYFSYDVKMKEKGDIPEGYSVSREKKERFSLILESASTNQTSMYLCASSFKRVYTEAFFGQGTRLTVV.

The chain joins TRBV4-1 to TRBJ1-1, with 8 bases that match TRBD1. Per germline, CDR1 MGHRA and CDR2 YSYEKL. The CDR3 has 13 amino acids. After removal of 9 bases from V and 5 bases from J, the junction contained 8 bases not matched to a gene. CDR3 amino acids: CASFGQGGTEAFF. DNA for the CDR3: TGCGCCAGTTTTGGACAGGGAGGAACTGAAGCTTTCTTT.

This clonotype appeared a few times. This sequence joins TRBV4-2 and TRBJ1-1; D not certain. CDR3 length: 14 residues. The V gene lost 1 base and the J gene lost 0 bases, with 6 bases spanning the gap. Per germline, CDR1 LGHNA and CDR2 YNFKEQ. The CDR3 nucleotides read TGTGCCAGCAGCCAAGGACTCATGAACACTGAAGCTTTCTTT. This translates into CASSQGLMNTEAFF.

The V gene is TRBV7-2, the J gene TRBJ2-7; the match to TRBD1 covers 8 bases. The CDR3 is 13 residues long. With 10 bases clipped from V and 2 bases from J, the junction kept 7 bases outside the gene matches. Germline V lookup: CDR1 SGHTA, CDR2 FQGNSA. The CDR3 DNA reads TGTGCCACCGCGGACAGGGACCCCTACGAGCAGTACTTC. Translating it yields CATADRDPYEQYF.

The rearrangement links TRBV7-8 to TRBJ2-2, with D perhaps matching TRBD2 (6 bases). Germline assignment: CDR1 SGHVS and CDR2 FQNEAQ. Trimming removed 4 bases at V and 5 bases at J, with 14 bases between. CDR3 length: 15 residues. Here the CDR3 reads CASSSDAGLTGELFF. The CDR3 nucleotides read TGTGCCAGCAGCTCCGACGCGGGGCTTACCGGGGAGCTGTTTTTT.

CDR3 in amino acids: CASSSRDGVYGYTF. CDR3 bases: TGTGCCAGCAGTTCCCGGGACGGAGTCTATGGCTACACCTTC. The genes are TRBV28 and TRBJ1-2, with D possibly TRBD1 on 5 matching bases. Germline V lookup: CDR1 MDHEN, CDR2 SYDVKM. The CDR3 is 14 residues long. V dropped 4 bases and J dropped 4 bases, with 13 bases sitting between them.

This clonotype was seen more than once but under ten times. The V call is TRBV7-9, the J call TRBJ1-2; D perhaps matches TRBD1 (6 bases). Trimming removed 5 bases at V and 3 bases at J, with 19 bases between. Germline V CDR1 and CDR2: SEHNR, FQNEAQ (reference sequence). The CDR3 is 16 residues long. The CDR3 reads CASSRRGGNEDYGYTF. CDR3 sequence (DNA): TGTGCCAGCAGCCGAAGGGGGGGGAATGAGGACTATGGCTACACCTTC.

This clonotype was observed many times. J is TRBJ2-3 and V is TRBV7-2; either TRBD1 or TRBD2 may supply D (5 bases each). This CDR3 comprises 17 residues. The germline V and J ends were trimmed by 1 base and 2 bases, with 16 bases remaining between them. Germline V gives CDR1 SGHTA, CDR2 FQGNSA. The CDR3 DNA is TGTGCCAGCAGCTTAGGACAGTCGGGGCAGCACACAGATACGCAGTATTTT. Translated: CASSLGQSGQHTDTQYF.

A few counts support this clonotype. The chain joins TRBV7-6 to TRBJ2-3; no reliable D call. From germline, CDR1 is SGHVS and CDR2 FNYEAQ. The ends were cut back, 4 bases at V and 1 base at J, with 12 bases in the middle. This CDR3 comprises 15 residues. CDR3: CASSSTFAGTDTQYF. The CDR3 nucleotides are TGTGCCAGCAGCTCCACTTTTGCGGGCACAGATACGCAGTATTTT.

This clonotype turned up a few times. The CDR3 loop is CASSLATGVEQYF. DNA of the CDR3: TGTGCCAGCAGCTTAGCGACAGGGGTCGAGCAGTACTTC. V gene TRBV7-8 combines with J gene TRBJ2-7; 8 bases fit TRBD1. From germline, CDR1 is SGHVS and CDR2 FQNEAQ. The CDR3 has 13 amino acids. The V gene end was trimmed by 0 bases and the J gene end by 6 bases; junction bases not matched to a gene: 1. Based on the CDR3 plus reference TRBV7-8 and TRBJ2-7, the full variable domain is GAGVSQSPRYKVAKRGQDVALRCDPISGHVSLFWYQQALGQGPEFLTYFQNEAQLDKSGLPSDRFFAERPEGSVSTLKIQRTQQEDSAVYLCASSLATGVEQYFGPGTRLTVT.

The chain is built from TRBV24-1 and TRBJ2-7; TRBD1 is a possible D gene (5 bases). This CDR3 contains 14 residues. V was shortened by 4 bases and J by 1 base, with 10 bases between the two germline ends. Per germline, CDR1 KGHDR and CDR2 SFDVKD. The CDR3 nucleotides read TGTGCCACCAGTGAGACAGATAGATCCTACGAGCAGTACTTC. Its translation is CATSETDRSYEQYF.

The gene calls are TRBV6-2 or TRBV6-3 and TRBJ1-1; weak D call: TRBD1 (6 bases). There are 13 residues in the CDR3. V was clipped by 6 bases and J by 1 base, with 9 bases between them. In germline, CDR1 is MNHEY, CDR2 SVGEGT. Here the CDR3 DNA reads TGTGCCAGCAGGGGACATTCGAACACTGAAGCTTTCTTT. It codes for CASRGHSNTEAFF.

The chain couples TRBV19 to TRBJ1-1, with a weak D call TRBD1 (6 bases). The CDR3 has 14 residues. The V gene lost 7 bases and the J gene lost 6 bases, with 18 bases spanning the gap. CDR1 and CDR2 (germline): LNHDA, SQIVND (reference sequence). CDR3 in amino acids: CASTPHTGQAEAFF. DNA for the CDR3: TGTGCCAGTACTCCCCATACAGGGCAGGCTGAAGCTTTCTTT.

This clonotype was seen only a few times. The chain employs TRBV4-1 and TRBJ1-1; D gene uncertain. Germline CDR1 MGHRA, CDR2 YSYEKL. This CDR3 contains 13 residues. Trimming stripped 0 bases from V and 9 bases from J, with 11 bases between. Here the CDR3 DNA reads TGCGCCAGCAGCCAAGAGGGGAGAGTTCAAGCTTTCTTT. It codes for CASSQEGRVQAFF.

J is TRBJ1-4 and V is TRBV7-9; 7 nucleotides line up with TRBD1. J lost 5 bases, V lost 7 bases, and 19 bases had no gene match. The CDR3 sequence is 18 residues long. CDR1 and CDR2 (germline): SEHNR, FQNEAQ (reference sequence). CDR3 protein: CASNGDPHRTGQNEKLFF. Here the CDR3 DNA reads TGTGCCAGCAACGGAGACCCCCATCGGACAGGCCAAAATGAAAAACTGTTTTTT.

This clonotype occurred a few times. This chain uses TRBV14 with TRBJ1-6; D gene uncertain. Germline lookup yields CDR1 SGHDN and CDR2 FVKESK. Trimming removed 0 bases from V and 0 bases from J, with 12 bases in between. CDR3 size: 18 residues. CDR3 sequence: CASSQDLVGSSYNSPLHF. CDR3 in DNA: TGTGCCAGCAGCCAAGACTTGGTTGGGAGCTCCTATAATTCACCCCTCCACTTT.

CDR3 region: CASRTSGGCPADTQYF. The CDR3 nucleotides read TGTGCCAGCAGGACTAGCGGGGGGTGCCCCGCAGATACGCAGTATTTT. V gene TRBV7-2 combines with J gene TRBJ2-3; 13 bases line up with TRBD2. The CDR3 is made up of 16 amino acids. Losses at the gene ends were 6 bases for V and 4 bases for J; bases not matched to a gene: 7. CDR1 SGHTA and CDR2 FQGNSA come from the germline V gene. Looking up the rest from reference TRBV7-2 and TRBJ2-3 gives the full variable domain: GAGVSQSPSNKVTEKGKDVELRCDPISGHTALYWYRQSLGQGLEFLIYFQGNSAPDKSGLPSDRFSAERTGGSVSTLTIQRTQQEDSAVYLCASRTSGGCPADTQYFGPGTRLTVL.